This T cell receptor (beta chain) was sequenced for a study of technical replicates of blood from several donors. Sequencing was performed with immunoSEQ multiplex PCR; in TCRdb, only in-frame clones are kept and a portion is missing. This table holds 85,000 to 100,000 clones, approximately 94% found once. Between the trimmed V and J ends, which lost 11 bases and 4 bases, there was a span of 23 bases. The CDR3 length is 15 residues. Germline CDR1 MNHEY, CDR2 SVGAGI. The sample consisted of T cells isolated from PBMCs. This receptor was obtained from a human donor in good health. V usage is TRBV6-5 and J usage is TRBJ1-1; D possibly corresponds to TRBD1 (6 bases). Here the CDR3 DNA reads TGTGCCTCGCACCTCTCCGGCGGGGGGGCCACTGAAGCTTTCTTT. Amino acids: CASHLSGGGATEAFF.